The clone carrying this T cell receptor beta chain was observed a handful of times. What it binds is not known. This sample was taken from a study of identical twins. Findings and limits, study-wide: Cord blood's abundant beta clonotypes had fewer insertions, unlike memory repertoires.

V lost 5 bases to trimming and J lost 2 bases; unmatched junction nucleotides: 6. The length of the CDR3 is 15 residues. Germline CDR1 is ENHRY and CDR2 is SYGVKD. Template switching supplied a universal primer site; unique molecular identifiers were carried on the cDNA. TCRdb reanalysed the 5' RACE reads using MiXCR and keeps one entry per CDR3 protein. This table has under 800,000 distinct CDR3 sequences, around 20% appearing once. These sequences were also reported in another study, on T cells expressing NK-cell markers. That report adds: The study drew TCR beta repertoires from sorted CD3+CD56+NKG2C+, CD3+CD56+NKG2C- and CD3+CD56-NKG2C+ T cells. The sequencing cohort of eight donors included seven HCMV-seropositive individuals and one seronegative individual.

The sequence came from a woman aged 18 to 35 in good health. The sequenced sample consisted of PBMCs. This sequence joins TRBV10-3 and TRBJ2-3, with 8 nucleotides matching TRBD2. The DNA for the CDR3 is TGTGCCATCAGTCCCGGACTAGCCCTCACAGATACGCAGTATTTT. This encodes CAISPGLALTDTQYF.